One and the same sample provided the 10 T cell receptor beta chains below, sequenced in a study of cytomegalovirus exposure and HLA in healthy donors. Use of 60 Vbeta and 13 Jbeta primers characterized the PCR. Data came from immunoSEQ multiplex PCR; TCRdb stores just in-frame clones and leaves some out. The data hold about 190,000 clones, with about nine tenths observed a single time. The source material was PBMCs. Receptors originate from a boy between 2 and 10 years old in good health and CMV-seronegative.

This chain connects TRBV28 to TRBJ1-5; D not certain. Germline assignment: CDR1 MDHEN and CDR2 SYDVKM. The CDR3 has 16 amino acids. Trimming left V 5 bases short and J 0 bases short, with 14 bases between. The CDR3 bases are TGTGCCAGCAGTCCAGCGGCAGAGACTAGCAATCAGCCCCAGCATTTT. This translates into CASSPAAETSNQPQHF.

The chain joins TRBV5-1 to TRBJ2-1; D is unclear. V was clipped by 0 bases and J by 6 bases, with 22 bases between them. This CDR3 spans 18 amino acids. CDR1 and CDR2 from the germline V gene are SGHRS and YFSETQ. Written as DNA, the CDR3 is TGCGCCAGCAGCTTGGCCGAATACGGGTCCCTGTTGGGCAATGAGCAGTTCTTC. This encodes CASSLAEYGSLLGNEQFF.

This clone was seen only once. The gene calls are TRBV6-5 and TRBJ1-2; D not resolved. Germline V CDR1 and CDR2: MNHEY, SVGAGI. This CDR3 contains 13 residues. V was shortened by 0 bases and J by 3 bases, with 5 bases between the two germline ends. The CDR3 nucleotides read TGTGCCAGCAGTTACTCGTCAGACTATGGCTACACCTTC. Protein product: CASSYSSDYGYTF.

V is TRBV5-6 and J is TRBJ2-1; TRBD1 might be the D (5 bases). Germline lookup yields CDR1 SGHDT and CDR2 YYEEEE. V lost 4 bases and J lost 4, with 15 bases in between. The CDR3 extends over 15 amino acids. CDR3 sequence reads: CASSPTDSTYNEQFF. The CDR3 region has the DNA TGTGCCAGCAGCCCGACAGATTCCACATACAATGAGCAGTTCTTC.

The gene calls are TRBV28 and TRBJ2-3; 10 bases are a match to TRBD2. The CDR3 contains 13 residues. V lost 8 bases, J lost 5 bases, and 4 bases stayed unmatched. Germline V lookup: CDR1 MDHEN, CDR2 SYDVKM. The CDR3 loop is CASALAGEDTQYF. The CDR3 DNA is TGTGCCAGCGCGCTAGCGGGAGAAGATACGCAGTATTTT.

J is TRBJ1-1 and V is TRBV6-6; 9 bases are shared with TRBD1. Unmatched junction bases numbered 4, after V lost 5 bases and J lost 3 bases. This CDR3 is 14 amino acids long. Germline V gene lookup returns CDR1 MNHNY and CDR2 SVGAGI (reference sequence). The CDR3 coding sequence is TGTGCCAGCAGTAGGGACAGGGAATACACTGAAGCTTTCTTT. As protein: CASSRDREYTEAFF.

This clone was recorded once. V gene TRBV10-3 combines with J gene TRBJ2-5, with 12 bases lining up with TRBD1. This CDR3 is 18 amino acids long. CDR1 is ENHRY and CDR2 is SYGVKD in the germline V gene. The V gene end was trimmed by 7 bases and the J gene end by 11 bases; junction bases not matched to a gene: 23. For the CDR3, the DNA is TGTGCCATCATGACGAGTTCCGGGACAGGGGGCAGGTTTGGAGAGCAGTACTTC. Translation: CAIMTSSGTGGRFGEQYF.

The chain joins TRBV27 to TRBJ1-1, with no clear D. Germline V CDR1 and CDR2: MNHEY, SMNVEV (reference sequence). CDR3 length equals 14 residues. The V and J ends lost 3 bases and 0 bases respectively, with 8 bases between them. CDR3 amino acids: CASSLGGLNTEAFF. The CDR3 DNA reads TGTGCCAGCAGTTTGGGAGGGCTGAACACTGAAGCTTTCTTT.

The V gene is TRBV18, the J gene TRBJ2-5; 8 nucleotides line up with TRBD2. CDR3 length equals 18 residues. V lost 6 bases, J lost 4 bases, and 19 bases stayed unmatched. Germline lookup yields CDR1 KGHSH and CDR2 LQKENI. The CDR3 bases are TGTGCCAGCTCCCCGCCTCCCTACGAAGCGGGAGTTTTAGAGACCCAGTACTTC. Amino acids: CASSPPPYEAGVLETQYF.

The chain employs TRBV5-4 and TRBJ2-7, with 7 bases matching TRBD2. Germline CDR1 SGHNT, CDR2 YYREEE (reference sequence). There are 16 residues in the CDR3. V lost 0 bases and J lost 2; bases outside the gene matches: 8. This chain's CDR3 is CASSLVGGSGAYEQYF. CDR3 nucleotide sequence: TGTGCCAGCAGCTTGGTTGGCGGGAGTGGAGCCTACGAGCAGTACTTC.